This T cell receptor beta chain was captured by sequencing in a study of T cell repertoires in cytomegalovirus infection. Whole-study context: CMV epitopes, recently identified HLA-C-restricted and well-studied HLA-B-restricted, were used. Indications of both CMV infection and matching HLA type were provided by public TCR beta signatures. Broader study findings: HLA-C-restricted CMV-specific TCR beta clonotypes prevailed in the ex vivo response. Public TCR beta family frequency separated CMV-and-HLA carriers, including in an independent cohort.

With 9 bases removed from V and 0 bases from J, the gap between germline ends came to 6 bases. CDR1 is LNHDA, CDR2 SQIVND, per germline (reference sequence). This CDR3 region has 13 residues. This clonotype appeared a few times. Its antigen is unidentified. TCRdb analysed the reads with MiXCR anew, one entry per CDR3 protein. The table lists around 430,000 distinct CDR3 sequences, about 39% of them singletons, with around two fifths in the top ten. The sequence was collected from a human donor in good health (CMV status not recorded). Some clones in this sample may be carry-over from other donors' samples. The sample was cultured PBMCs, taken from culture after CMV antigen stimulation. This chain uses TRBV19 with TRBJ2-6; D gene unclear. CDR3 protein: CASRVSGANVLTF. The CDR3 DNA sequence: TGTGCCAGCCGGGTCTCTGGGGCCAACGTCCTGACTTTC.